This record looks at one T cell receptor (beta chain) sequence and its context. Its antigen is currently unknown. This sample was taken from a study of a mutant IDH1 vaccine in newly diagnosed glioma. Assay: immunoSEQ multiplex PCR; the TCRdb copy retains only in-frame clones and omits some. The sample has under 40,000 clones; approximately 82% are singletons. Time point meaning: week 35, safety follow-up. A single vaccine dose contained 300 ug of mutant IDH1 20-mer peptide, and topical imiquimod was used with it. Germline lookup yields CDR1 SQVTM and CDR2 ANQGSEA. The CDR3 spans 14 residues. V was pared by 4 bases and J by 1 base, with 4 bases of the junction left unmatched.

Specimen: PBMCs, collected from a glioma patient whose treatment included an IDH1 peptide vaccine. The receptor's source is a woman younger than 35 with glioma. The V call is TRBV29-1, the J call TRBJ2-3, with 8 positions matching TRBD2. This CDR3 is CSVVGLEGTDTQYF. The CDR3 region has the DNA TGCAGCGTTGTGGGACTAGAGGGCACAGATACGCAGTATTTT.